One and the same sample provided the 18 T cell receptor beta chains below, sequenced in a study of T cells in Graves' hyperthyroidism and ophthalmopathy (dated by TCRdb to the late 2010s). Libraries were prepared through multiplex PCR. Sequenced on an Illumina HiSeq 2000. The TCR beta CDR3 regions were amplified from RNA transcripts. The first round of RT-PCR for the TCR CDR3 was performed with the HTBI primer set and the Qiagen OneStep RT-PCR kit. TCRdb handled the public reads itself, with Q25 trimming in fastp and clone calling in MiXCR, and kept productive beta chains. Every distinct CDR3 protein forms one entry, paired with its most common genes and DNA. For this sample the table gives 310,000 or so distinct CDR3 sequences, of which about a sixth were detected only once. Together, the top ten hold roughly 50% of the sample. Sequenced input: blood. The receptor source for this set is a woman in her fifties or sixties with Graves' ophthalmopathy.

The count of this clonotype is one. The chain has TRBV3-1 and TRBJ2-1; D is uncertain. Trimming removed 2 bases at V and 2 bases at J, with 10 bases between. Germline assignment: CDR1 LGHDT and CDR2 YNNKEL (reference sequence). CDR3 length: 15 amino acids. For the CDR3, the DNA is TGTGCCAGCAGCCAAAGTGAATATCCCTACAATGAGCAGTTCTTC. The encoded protein is CASSQSEYPYNEQFF.

This chain joins TRBV14 and TRBJ1-2, with TRBD1 identical over 9 bases. This CDR3 region has 15 residues. The V gene's germline CDR1 is SGHDN and CDR2 FVKESK. The J segment lost 4 bases and the V segment lost 6 bases, leaving 9 bases of the junction unmatched. The CDR3 nucleotides are TGTGCCAGCAGTCCCGGGACAGGGTTTTTCTATGGCTACACCTTC. It codes for CASSPGTGFFYGYTF. The complete variable domain, with remaining parts taken from reference TRBV14 and TRBJ1-2, reads EAGVTQFPSHSVIEKGQTVTLRCDPISGHDNLYWYRRVMGKEIKFLLHFVKESKQDESGMPNNRFLAERTGGTYSTLKVQPAELEDSGVYFCASSPGTGFFYGYTFGSGTRLTVV.

There are many counts of this clonotype. This chain connects TRBV20-1 to TRBJ2-3, with TRBD2 matching over 10 bases. Germline V CDR1 and CDR2: DFQATT, SNEGSKA (reference sequence). J lost 4 bases, V lost 2 bases, and 6 bases had no gene match. The CDR3 extends over 15 amino acids. CDR3 sequence reads: CSARIPTSGADTQYF. The DNA for the CDR3 is TGCAGTGCTAGAATCCCAACTAGCGGGGCAGATACGCAGTATTTT.

This chain uses TRBV28 with TRBJ2-3; 10 positions match TRBD2. The CDR3 is 17 amino acids. V was pared by 4 bases and J by 2 bases, with 9 bases of the junction left unmatched. Germline lookup yields CDR1 MDHEN and CDR2 SYDVKM. CDR3 residues: CASSSGTSAATTDTQYF. CDR3 DNA: TGTGCCAGCAGTTCCGGGACTAGCGCTGCGACCACAGATACGCAGTATTTT. The variable domain in full, with the rest retrieved from reference TRBV28 and TRBJ2-3, is DVKVTQSSRYLVKRTGEKVFLECVQDMDHENMFWYRQDPGLGLRLIYFSYDVKMKEKGDIPEGYSVSREKKERFSLILESASTNQTSMYLCASSSGTSAATTDTQYFGPGTRLTVL.

This clonotype was detected many times. The chain links TRBV18 to TRBJ1-1, with D perhaps matching TRBD1 (6 bases). Looked up from germline, CDR1 is KGHSH and CDR2 is LQKENI. Trimming took off 0 bases at V and 4 bases at J, with 15 bases between the two ends. This CDR3 contains 16 residues. The CDR3 is CASSPPPGAVGTEAFF. The CDR3 DNA is TGTGCCAGCTCACCACCCCCAGGGGCTGTGGGCACTGAAGCTTTCTTT.

At least ten counts were recorded for this clonotype. This chain connects TRBV6-1 to TRBJ2-3, with D possibly matching TRBD1 (6 bases). There are 11 residues in the CDR3. Deletions cut 8 bases from V and 5 bases from J, with 8 bases between. Germline assignment: CDR1 MNHNS and CDR2 SASEGT. The DNA for the CDR3 is TGTGCCAGCGGACAGTTAGATACGCAGTATTTT. Amino acids: CASGQLDTQYF.

The sample holds many counts of this clonotype. V usage is TRBV3-1 and J usage is TRBJ2-7; D is unresolved. The CDR3 runs 14 residues. With 1 base removed from V and 1 base from J, the gap between germline ends came to 8 bases. Germline loops: CDR1 LGHDT, CDR2 YNNKEL (reference sequence). The CDR3 loop is CASSQAYTSYEQYF. The CDR3 nucleotides are TGTGCCAGCAGCCAAGCTTACACTTCCTACGAGCAGTACTTC.

This clonotype has ten or more counts. The chain is built from TRBV11-3 and TRBJ2-1, with TRBD2 identical over 11 bases. This CDR3 comprises 15 residues. Germline CDR1 is SGHNT and CDR2 is YENEEA. V shed 2 bases, J shed 7 bases, and the junction held 4 bases outside the gene matches. The CDR3 sequence is CASSLTSGGRNEQFF. The CDR3 DNA sequence: TGTGCCAGCAGCTTAACTAGCGGGGGCCGTAATGAGCAGTTCTTC. The variable domain in full, completed from reference TRBV11-3 and TRBJ2-1, reads EAGVVQSPRYKIIEKKQPVAFWCNPISGHNTLYWYLQNLGQGPELLIRYENEEAVDDSQLPKDRFSAERLKGVDSTLKIQPAELGDSAVYLCASSLTSGGRNEQFFGPGTRLTVL.

In this sample, this clonotype turned up a few times. The rearrangement joins TRBV19 to TRBJ1-5; a possible D gene is TRBD1 (6 bases). V was cut by 6 bases and J by 2 bases, with 14 bases left in between. The CDR3 spans 15 residues. Germline CDR1 is LNHDA and CDR2 is SQIVND (reference sequence). The CDR3 is CASRDQGPGNQPQHF. CDR3 nucleotides: TGTGCCAGTAGGGACCAGGGGCCGGGCAATCAGCCCCAGCATTTT.

This clonotype occurred many times. The gene calls are TRBV7-2 and TRBJ2-5, with D unclear. The germline CDR1 and CDR2 sequences are SGHTA and FQGNSA. The V gene lost 1 base and the J gene lost 3 bases, with 9 bases spanning the gap. The CDR3 runs 14 residues. The CDR3 region has the DNA TGTGCCAGCAGCTTAGTTGGCCTAAAAGAGACCCAGTACTTC. It codes for CASSLVGLKETQYF.

This clonotype was seen a few times. Compared with germline, one end of the junction differs, possibly owing to a read error. This rearrangement joins TRBV5-4 to TRBJ2-3, with D perhaps TRBD2 (5 bases). The CDR3 sequence is 12 residues long. Germline CDR1 SGHNT, CDR2 YYREEE (reference sequence). As DNA, the CDR3 is TGTGCCAGCAGCTCTAGCACAGATGCGCAGTATTTT. This sequence encodes CASSSSTDAQYF. Combining the CDR3 with reference TRBV5-4 and TRBJ2-3 gives the whole variable domain ETGVTQSPTHLIKTRGQQVTLRCSSQSGHNTVSWYQQALGQGPQFIFQYYREEENGRGNFPPRFSGLQFPNYSSELNVNALELDDSALYLCASSSSTDAQYFGPGTRLTVL.

This clonotype has ten or more counts. The chain joins TRBV7-3 to TRBJ1-1; no definite D call. Trimming removed 5 bases from V and 5 bases from J, with 18 bases in between. This CDR3 region has 15 residues. The germline gives CDR1 SGHTA, CDR2 FQGTGA. The DNA of the CDR3 is TGTGCCAGCAGCCTTACGGACGGAGCTGGGACTGAAGCTTTCTTT. Translated, it gives CASSLTDGAGTEAFF. Full variable domain (remainder filled in from reference TRBV7-3 and TRBJ1-1): GAGVSQTPSNKVTEKGKYVELRCDPISGHTALYWYRQSLGQGPEFLIYFQGTGAADDSGLPNDRFFAVRPEGSVSTLKIQRTERGDSAVYLCASSLTDGAGTEAFFGQGTRLTVV.

A few counts support this clonotype. The V and J genes are TRBV9 and TRBJ2-1; the D is unclear. Germline V gene lookup returns CDR1 SGDLS and CDR2 YYNGEE. There are 12 residues in the CDR3. Trimming left V 0 bases short and J 10 bases short, with 8 bases between. CDR3 amino acids: CASSVGSGEQFF. Here the CDR3 DNA reads TGTGCCAGCAGCGTAGGCTCGGGCGAGCAGTTCTTC.

This clonotype was found many times. CDR3 protein: CASSLSQDRTDTQYF. The CDR3, as DNA: TGTGCCAGCAGTTTAAGTCAGGACCGCACAGATACGCAGTATTTT. The V gene is TRBV28, the J gene TRBJ2-3; no firm D call. The CDR3 consists of 15 residues. Trimming pared 2 bases from V and 1 base from J, leaving 10 bases between. The germline V gene has CDR1 MDHEN and CDR2 SYDVKM.

In this sample, this clonotype turned up many times. The chain employs TRBV20-1 and TRBJ2-1; weak D call: TRBD2 (5 bases). The germline gives CDR1 DFQATT, CDR2 SNEGSKA (reference sequence). The CDR3 is made up of 16 amino acids. Trimming took off 0 bases at V and 7 bases at J, with 19 bases between the two ends. For the CDR3, the DNA is TGCAGTGCTAGAGATTTCCAGAGGGAGATCCCAAATGAGCAGTTCTTC. Translated, it gives CSARDFQREIPNEQFF.

A few counts support this clonotype. The chain employs TRBV11-2 and TRBJ1-1; 7 bases line up with TRBD1. CDR3 length: 15 amino acids. V gave up 5 bases and J gave up 4 bases; unmatched junction bases: 10. Germline CDR1 SGHAT, CDR2 FQNNGV. This CDR3 reads CASSLMTGSGTEAFF. Written as DNA, the CDR3 is TGTGCCAGCAGCCTTATGACAGGGTCCGGCACTGAAGCTTTCTTT.

This clonotype appeared a few times. This chain uses TRBV7-8 with TRBJ1-5; D gene unclear. V gave up 2 bases and J gave up 2 bases, with 4 bases separating them. This CDR3 contains 13 residues. Germline CDR1 reads SGHVS; CDR2 reads FQNEAQ. The CDR3 loop reads CASSLKGNQPQHF. The CDR3 coding sequence is TGTGCCAGCAGCTTAAAAGGCAATCAGCCCCAGCATTTT.

This clonotype showed up many times. The genes are TRBV12-3 or TRBV12-4 and TRBJ1-1; weak D call: TRBD1 (5 bases). Trimming cost V 4 bases and J 8 bases, with 17 bases left between them. The CDR3 has 14 amino acids. In nucleotides, the CDR3 is TGTGCCAGCAGTTCCACCCGGGACCAACTAGAAGCTTTCTTT. Translating gives CASSSTRDQLEAFF.